These 24 T cell receptor beta chains were all obtained from the same sample, sequenced in a study of T-cell memory formation after mild COVID-19. Using its own MiXCR run on the 5' RACE reads, TCRdb lists one record per CDR3 protein. The sample records fewer than 200,000 distinct CDR3 sequences, under 20% being singletons. Specimen: PBMCs or a T cell subset sorted from them (not recorded which). These receptors all stem from a man aged 18 to 29 who had mild COVID-19 (a few samples of this study predate the infection). Cell type and time point are not known.

The table lists this clonotype with a few counts. This chain joins TRBV7-2 and TRBJ2-7, with D possibly being TRBD1 or TRBD2 (5 bases each). Per the germline V gene, CDR1 is SGHTA and CDR2 is FQGNSA. V was clipped by 0 bases and J by 6 bases, with 9 bases between them. The CDR3 is 13 residues long. As DNA, the CDR3 is TGTGCCAGCAGCTTAGCGTGGGGGTCCGAGCAGTACGTC. Its protein product is CASSLAWGSEQYV.

This clonotype has a count of ten or more. The rearrangement links TRBV4-1 to TRBJ2-7; D unresolved. V lost 0 bases and J lost 2, with 11 bases in between. Germline-derived CDR1 and CDR2 are MGHRA and YSYEKL. The CDR3 is made up of 15 amino acids. The CDR3 here is CASSQEELRTYEQYV. The CDR3 nucleotides read TGCGCCAGCAGCCAAGAGGAGTTGCGCACCTACGAGCAGTACGTC.

This clonotype was observed a few times. The chain combines TRBV5-1 with TRBJ1-2; the match to TRBD1 covers 7 bases. The V and J ends lost 2 bases and 2 bases, in that order; junction bases with no gene match: 3. The germline V gene has CDR1 SGHRS and CDR2 YFSETQ. The CDR3 is made up of 14 amino acids. CDR3 region: CASSLPTGNYGYTF. The CDR3 nucleotides read TGCGCCAGCAGCTTACCGACAGGGAACTATGGCTACACCTTC.

This clonotype turned up a few times. This chain links TRBV5-4 with TRBJ2-3; possible D gene TRBD2, 7 bases. This CDR3 has 15 amino acids. Trimming took 6 bases from V and 0 from J, leaving 14 bases between them. Germline V CDR1 and CDR2: SGHNT, YYREEE (reference sequence). CDR3 protein: CASTRGGPSTDTQYF. The CDR3 DNA sequence: TGTGCCAGCACGAGGGGGGGACCTAGCACAGATACGCAGTATTTT.

V is TRBV2 and J is TRBJ2-3, with D perhaps matching TRBD1 or TRBD2 (5 bases each). CDR3 length equals 15 residues. Germline CDR1 SNHLY, CDR2 FYNNEI. The V end was cut by 6 bases, the J end by 0 bases, with 13 bases between. Here the CDR3 DNA reads TGTGCCAGCAGCGCCCGGGACCAGAGCACAGATACGCAGTATTTT. It specifies CASSARDQSTDTQYF.

The chain uses TRBV6-1 and TRBJ2-3; D is unclear. The CDR3 is 14 amino acids. V was clipped by 5 bases and J by 5 bases, with 14 bases between them. Germline values: CDR1 MNHNS, CDR2 SASEGT. CDR3 nucleotide sequence: TGTGCCAGCAGTCCGTTTGATGGGGAAGATACGCAGTATTTT. This gives the protein CASSPFDGEDTQYF.

This rearrangement joins TRBV6-5 to TRBJ1-2, with a weak D call TRBD1 (6 bases). The CDR3 runs to 15 residues. In germline, CDR1 is MNHEY, CDR2 SVGAGI. Between the trimmed V and J ends, which lost 6 bases and 6 bases, there was a span of 20 bases. CDR3 DNA sequence: TGTGCCAGCAGCCCAATGGGGGGCGCTTGGGATGGCTACACCTTC. Translated: CASSPMGGAWDGYTF.

This chain connects TRBV6-2 or TRBV6-3 to TRBJ1-1; D is unresolved. V shed 8 bases and J shed 4 bases, with 17 bases lying between them. Looked up from germline, CDR1 is MNHEY and CDR2 is SVGEGT. The CDR3 has 14 residues. The CDR3, as DNA: TGTGCCAGCGGCCACATCGGGGAGACCACTGAAGCTTTCTTT. Translating it yields CASGHIGETTEAFF.

The chain uses TRBV20-1 and TRBJ2-1; TRBD2 aligns across 8 bases. J gave up 7 bases and V 4 bases, and 3 bases lay outside the gene matches. The CDR3 is 12 residues long. Germline values: CDR1 DFQATT, CDR2 SNEGSKA (reference sequence). CDR3 DNA: TGCAGTGCTAAGCGGGGGTATAATGAGCAGTTCTTC. It encodes CSAKRGYNEQFF.

V is TRBV5-6 and J is TRBJ2-6, with D perhaps matching TRBD1 or TRBD2 (5 bases each). Germline V gene sequence: CDR1 SGHDT, CDR2 YYEEEE. The length of the CDR3 is 19 residues. The germline V and J ends were trimmed by 4 bases and 0 bases, with 20 bases remaining between them. CDR3 amino acids: CASSRLVGTTISGANVLTF. The CDR3 nucleotides read TGTGCCAGCAGCCGCCTCGTAGGGACGACGATCTCTGGGGCCAACGTCCTGACTTTC. The entire variable domain, with the rest obtained from reference TRBV5-6 and TRBJ2-6, is as follows: DAGVTQSPTHLIKTRGQQVTLRCSPKSGHDTVSWYQQALGQGPQFIFQYYEEEERQRGNFPDRFSGHQFPNYSSELNVNALLLGDSALYLCASSRLVGTTISGANVLTFGAGSRLTVL.

The rearrangement uses TRBV20-1 and TRBJ1-1, with D possibly being TRBD1 (6 bases). CDR3 length: 13 residues. Trimming stripped 6 bases from V and 6 bases from J, with 17 bases between. Germline V gene data show CDR1 as DFQATT and CDR2 as SNEGSKA (reference sequence). This CDR3 reads CSAGGGARPEAFF. The CDR3 DNA reads TGCAGTGCCGGCGGGGGGGCAAGGCCTGAAGCTTTCTTT.

The chain recombines TRBV7-2 with TRBJ2-2, with D perhaps matching TRBD1 (5 bases). The CDR3 has 15 amino acids. Looked up from germline, CDR1 is SGHTA and CDR2 is FQGNSA. The germline V and J ends were trimmed by 2 bases and 1 base, with 8 bases remaining between them. The CDR3 nucleotides are TGTGCCAGCAGCTTACGACAGATGAACACCGGGGAGCTGTTTTTT. Translated: CASSLRQMNTGELFF.

The chain employs TRBV20-1 and TRBJ2-3; D is possibly TRBD2 (5 bases). The CDR3 spans 14 residues. Germline assignment: CDR1 DFQATT and CDR2 SNEGSKA (reference sequence). The V end was cut by 3 bases, the J end by 3 bases, with 13 bases between. CDR3 DNA: TGCAGTGCTAGGGTGTGGGGAGTAACAGATACGCAGTATTTT. Its protein product is CSARVWGVTDTQYF.

This clonotype has at least ten counts. This chain uses TRBV5-1 with TRBJ2-7; unclear D gene. The V gene lost 3 bases and the J gene lost 1 base, with 11 bases spanning the gap. CDR3 length: 14 amino acids. In germline, CDR1 is SGHRS, CDR2 YFSETQ. As DNA, the CDR3 is TGCGCCAGCAGCTGGAGACCCGTATCCTACGAGCAGTACTTC. This sequence encodes CASSWRPVSYEQYF.

This clonotype has a handful of counts. V gene TRBV4-3 combines with J gene TRBJ1-4, with D possibly matching TRBD1 (6 bases). This CDR3 is built from 15 residues. Germline assignment: CDR1 LGHNA and CDR2 YSLEER. The V and J ends lost 0 bases and 5 bases respectively, with 10 bases between them. The CDR3 region has the DNA TGCGCCAGCAGCCAAGATCGTCAGGGGAATGAAAAACTGTTTTTT. It translates to CASSQDRQGNEKLFF.

This clonotype came up a few times. In nucleotides, the CDR3 is TGTGCCAGCAGCTTAACGTCGACCCGGGAGCTGTTTTTT. Translating gives CASSLTSTRELFF. This rearrangement joins TRBV7-3 to TRBJ2-2, with D uncertain. V was pared by 0 bases and J by 9 bases, with 8 bases between. This CDR3 is built from 13 residues. CDR1 SGHTA and CDR2 FQGTGA come from the germline V gene.

The chain is built from TRBV6-2 or TRBV6-3 and TRBJ1-2, with 8 bases aligning to TRBD1. V dropped 2 bases and J dropped 6; count of bases not matched to a gene: 8. The CDR3 loop spans 15 amino acids. CDR1 and CDR2 (germline): MNHEY, SVGEGT. The CDR3 spells CASSYRSTGADGYTF. The CDR3 bases are TGTGCCAGCAGTTACCGCTCGACAGGGGCGGATGGCTACACCTTC.

In its sample, this clonotype was seen a few times. V and J are TRBV5-1 and TRBJ2-1, with 8 bases identical to TRBD1. Germline V gives CDR1 SGHRS, CDR2 YFSETQ. This CDR3 is 15 amino acids long. V was pared by 4 bases and J by 9 bases, with 12 bases of the junction left unmatched. The CDR3 nucleotides are TGCGCCAGCAGCCCCCGGACAGGGACTTTGGGTGAGCAGTTCTTC. Translated: CASSPRTGTLGEQFF.

This clonotype was seen once. This rearrangement joins TRBV6-6 to TRBJ2-1; 8 nucleotides agree with TRBD1. Trimming removed 7 bases from V and 9 bases from J; junction bases left unmatched: 8. CDR1 is MNHNY and CDR2 is SVGAGI in the germline V gene (reference sequence). The CDR3 loop spans 13 amino acids. DNA for the CDR3: TGTGCCAGCAACGAGGACAGGGTCAGTGAGCAGTTCTTC. Its translation: CASNEDRVSEQFF.

About this clonotype: Compared with germline, one end of the junction differs, possibly owing to a read error. The chain is built from TRBV5-1 and TRBJ2-1; 9 nucleotides match TRBD2. The CDR3 runs to 19 residues. Germline loops: CDR1 SGHRS, CDR2 YFSETQ. The CDR3 spells CASSVEWLAGTSSYNELFF. For the CDR3, the DNA is TGCGCCAGCAGCGTGGAGTGGCTAGCGGGGACGAGCTCCTACAATGAGCTGTTCTTC.

The chain is built from TRBV3-1 and TRBJ1-4, with 7 bases aligning to TRBD1. Trimming took 4 bases from V and 13 from J; bases not matched to a gene: 12. The CDR3 length is 14 residues. The germline V gene encodes CDR1 LGHDT and CDR2 YNNKEL (reference sequence). In DNA, the CDR3 is TGTGCCAGCAGCCCTCGGGGAGGGGGCGTCGGACTGTTTTTT. Translated, it gives CASSPRGGGVGLFF.

This clonotype turned up a few times. The rearrangement links TRBV13 to TRBJ2-2; TRBD2 matches 9 bases. The CDR3 has 17 residues. The V gene's germline CDR1 is PRHDT and CDR2 FYEKMQ (reference sequence). Trimming removed 0 bases from V and 7 bases from J; junction bases left unmatched: 9. The CDR3 loop reads CASSLGRRGGRSGELFF. The DNA of the CDR3 is TGTGCCAGCAGCTTAGGCCGGCGGGGGGGCCGGAGCGGGGAGCTGTTTTTT.

V usage is TRBV5-1 and J usage is TRBJ2-3; 7 bases match TRBD1. Germline CDR1 is SGHRS and CDR2 is YFSETQ. Trimming at V came to 4 bases and at J to 0 bases, leaving 5 bases not matched to a gene. The CDR3 extends over 15 amino acids. The CDR3 loop is CASSGDSPSTDTQYF. Here the CDR3 DNA reads TGCGCCAGCAGCGGGGACAGCCCTAGCACAGATACGCAGTATTTT.

This clonotype has just a few counts. V and J are TRBV24-1 and TRBJ1-2; 10 positions match TRBD1. The CDR3 has 14 residues. Per the germline V gene, CDR1 is KGHDR and CDR2 is SFDVKD. The J segment lost 7 bases and the V segment lost 3 bases, leaving 4 bases of the junction unmatched. CDR3 amino acids: CATSDEWTGGGYTF. DNA for the CDR3: TGTGCCACCAGTGATGAATGGACAGGGGGTGGCTACACCTTC.